The 12 T cell receptor beta chains below come from one sample, sequenced in a study of T cells in Graves' hyperthyroidism and ophthalmopathy. From RNA transcripts, TCR beta CDR3 regions were amplified. The TCR CDR3 was amplified in a first-round RT-PCR using the HTBI primer set. TCRdb itself ran the multiplex PCR reads through MiXCR, one entry per CDR3 protein. The sample has 700,000 or so distinct CDR3 sequences, about 15% seen once. The source material was blood. Receptors originate from a man aged 18 to 29 with Graves' hyperthyroidism.

This rearrangement joins TRBV27 to TRBJ2-1, with TRBD2 identical over 16 bases. Germline CDR1 is MNHEY and CDR2 is SMNVEV (reference sequence). J was trimmed by 5 bases and V by 5 bases; bases with no gene match: 6. The CDR3 covers 17 residues. The CDR3: CASSPGLAGGRDNEQFF. CDR3 DNA: TGTGCCAGCAGTCCGGGACTAGCGGGAGGGAGGGACAATGAGCAGTTCTTC.

This clonotype was observed a handful of times. V and J are TRBV15 and TRBJ1-3; D is ambiguous. Looked up from germline, CDR1 is LNHNV and CDR2 is YYDKDF (reference sequence). CDR3 length: 15 residues. V lost 0 bases and J 2 bases, leaving 8 bases between the germline ends. CDR3 DNA: TGTGCCACCAGCAGAGATGGGCAAGCTGGAAACACCATATATTTT. This codes for CATSRDGQAGNTIYF. Using reference TRBV15 and TRBJ1-3 for the parts outside the CDR3, the full variable domain is DAMVIQNPRYQVTQFGKPVTLSCSQTLNHNVMYWYQQKSSQAPKLLFHYYDKDFNNEADTPDNFQSRRPNTSFCFLDIRSPGLGDTAMYLCATSRDGQAGNTIYFGEGSWLTVV.

This clonotype was detected only a few times. The rearrangement joins TRBV12-3 or TRBV12-4 to TRBJ2-7; D is unclear. The ends were cut back, 3 bases at V and 1 base at J, with 10 bases in the middle. The CDR3 is made up of 14 amino acids. DNA of the CDR3: TGTGCCAGCAGTTTGGGCGTTCCTTCCTACGAGCAGTACTTC. The encoded protein is CASSLGVPSYEQYF.

This chain uses TRBV15 with TRBJ2-1; TRBD2 aligns across 11 bases. The CDR3 length is 15 residues. Trimming took 5 bases from V and 6 from J; bases not matched to a gene: 6. The germline CDR1 and CDR2 sequences are LNHNV and YYDKDF (reference sequence). This chain's CDR3 is CATSFGLAGRNEQFF. The DNA of the CDR3 is TGTGCCACCAGCTTCGGACTAGCGGGCCGCAATGAGCAGTTCTTC.

This chain connects TRBV6-5 to TRBJ1-6; D unclear. This CDR3 spans 15 amino acids. V was clipped by 3 bases and J by 5 bases, with 11 bases between them. Germline V gene data show CDR1 as MNHEY and CDR2 as SVGAGI. The chain's CDR3 is CASSYGRKNNSPLHF. The CDR3 DNA reads TGTGCCAGCAGTTATGGGCGCAAGAATAATTCACCCCTCCACTTT.

The rearrangement uses TRBV30 and TRBJ2-1; 10 nucleotides line up with TRBD2. The CDR3 has 13 amino acids. From germline, CDR1 is GTSNPN and CDR2 SVGIG (reference sequence). V dropped 4 bases and J dropped 11; count of bases not matched to a gene: 8. The DNA of the CDR3 is TGTGCCTGGACTAGCGGGAGCCAATTACAGCAGTTCTTC. It encodes CAWTSGSQLQQFF.

This clonotype was observed a handful of times. This chain links TRBV7-9 with TRBJ2-7, with D possibly being TRBD1 (5 bases). This CDR3 region has 14 residues. V was pared by 7 bases and J by 2 bases, with 15 bases between. Germline loops: CDR1 SEHNR, CDR2 FQNEAQ (reference sequence). CDR3 sequence (DNA): TGTGCCAGCACTCCCCAGGGCTTTCCCTACGAGCAGTACTTC. It is translated as CASTPQGFPYEQYF.

This clonotype occurred a few times. The chain couples TRBV7-9 to TRBJ1-4; D unresolved. Germline assignment: CDR1 SEHNR and CDR2 FQNEAQ (reference sequence). The V end was cut by 1 base, the J end by 4 bases, with 4 bases between. The CDR3 has 13 amino acids. This chain's CDR3 is CASSLDVNEKLFF. The CDR3 DNA reads TGTGCCAGCAGCTTAGACGTTAATGAAAAACTGTTTTTT.

J is TRBJ2-7 and V is TRBV5-1, with D perhaps assigned TRBD1 or TRBD2 (5 bases each). With 3 bases removed from V and 3 bases from J, the gap between germline ends came to 10 bases. This CDR3 comprises 13 residues. In germline, CDR1 is SGHRS, CDR2 YFSETQ. The CDR3 DNA reads as TGCGCCAGCAGCTGGGACCTTCGCTACGAGCAGTACTTC. Translated: CASSWDLRYEQYF.

CDR3 residues: CATSDSHTEAFF. CDR3 nucleotide sequence: TGTGCCACCAGTGATTCTCACACTGAAGCTTTCTTT. The chain couples TRBV24-1 to TRBJ1-1; D is ambiguous. CDR1 and CDR2 (germline): KGHDR, SFDVKD. Trimming took off 2 bases at V and 3 bases at J, with 3 bases between the two ends. The CDR3 covers 12 residues.

With respect to this clonotype: It differs at one base from a far larger clone, so likely a read error. J is TRBJ2-2 and V is TRBV11-1; TRBD2 aligns across 10 bases. This CDR3 contains 14 residues. Germline V lookup: CDR1 SGHAT, CDR2 FQDESV (reference sequence). The CDR3 loop is CAGSLTSGTGELFF. In DNA form, the CDR3 reads TGTGCCGGCAGCTTAACTAGCGGGACGGGGGAGCTGTTTTTT.

The chain combines TRBV2 with TRBJ1-5, with 11 bases lining up with TRBD1. V gave up 8 bases and J gave up 7 bases; unmatched junction bases: 13. This CDR3 comprises 16 residues. Germline values: CDR1 SNHLY, CDR2 FYNNEI. The DNA of the CDR3 is TGTGCCAGCGGAGGGAGCGGGACAGGGGGGTTGCAGCCCCAGCATTTT. Translation gives CASGGSGTGGLQPQHF.